Described below is a single T cell receptor (beta chain) sequence and its context. The antigen remains undetermined. Trimming at V came to 8 bases and at J to 5 bases, leaving 4 bases not matched to a gene. Germline assignment: CDR1 SNHLY and CDR2 FYNNEI. This CDR3 comprises 12 residues. This entry is derived from a study of T-cell memory formation after mild COVID-19. As for the study in general: The two donors had largely donor-specific TCR clusters. Findings of the study overall: The CD4+ clones that contracted clustered mainly within CM and EM, and the CD8+ clones concentrated in EMRA.

TCRalpha and TCRbeta libraries used 5'RACE with constant-segment primers and UMIs. Each CDR3 protein gets one entry after TCRdb re-called the 5' RACE reads with MiXCR. Among about 430,000 distinct CDR3 sequences listed, roughly 18% were seen once. J is TRBJ2-3 and V is TRBV2; the match to TRBD2 covers 7 bases. The sequencing input was PBMCs or a T cell subset sorted from them (not recorded which). The receptor was derived from a young man who had mild COVID-19 (a few samples of this study predate the infection). Cell type and time point are not known. In DNA form, the CDR3 reads TGTGCCAGCCAAAGGGAGGGAGATACGCAGTATTTT. Amino acids: CASQREGDTQYF.